The 14 T cell receptor beta chains listed next were all sequenced from one sample in a study of blood T cells in healthy people across ages. The use of a sample-barcoded 5' primer and a J-beta primer mix characterized a second PCR of roughly 6 to 11 cycles. MiXCR was run by TCRdb on the 5' RACE reads, yielding one entry per CDR3 protein. The sample contains fewer than 1,000,000 distinct CDR3 sequences, roughly 44% of which appear only once. Sequencing used blood. These receptors originate from a man aged 55 to 70 in good health.

This clonotype was picked up a small number of times. This chain connects TRBV7-9 to TRBJ2-7; a possible D gene is TRBD2 (5 bases). V lost 8 bases, J lost 3 bases, and 14 bases lay in between. CDR1 is SEHNR, CDR2 FQNEAQ, per germline (reference sequence). This CDR3 region has 13 residues. The CDR3 DNA is TGTGCCAGCTTGAAGCGGTTACTCTACGAGCAGTACTTC. The encoded protein is CASLKRLLYEQYF.

This clonotype was found a few times. The chain has TRBV20-1 and TRBJ2-7; TRBD1 matches 7 bases. The CDR3 spans 16 residues. Germline values: CDR1 DFQATT, CDR2 SNEGSKA (reference sequence). V lost 1 base, J lost 2 bases, and 11 bases stayed unmatched. The CDR3 reads CSARGATGARPYEQYF. The CDR3 nucleotides are TGCAGTGCTAGAGGCGCCACAGGGGCGAGGCCCTACGAGCAGTACTTC.

This clonotype was detected only a few times. The gene calls are TRBV20-1 and TRBJ2-7; perhaps TRBD2 as D (5 bases). V lost 1 base, J lost 10 bases, and 17 bases lay in between. The V gene's germline CDR1 is DFQATT and CDR2 SNEGSKA (reference sequence). The CDR3 sequence is 13 residues long. The CDR3 DNA is TGCAGTGCTAGAGCCCCGGAGGCGCGGCAACAGTACTTC. This sequence encodes CSARAPEARQQYF.

The chain recombines TRBV4-3 with TRBJ1-1; no clear D gene. Trimming removed 1 base at V and 2 bases at J, with 20 bases between. The CDR3 covers 18 residues. Looked up from germline, CDR1 is LGHNA and CDR2 is YSLEER. The CDR3 bases are TGCGCCAGCAGCCAAGTTCTTCTCGACGTAGGCGTAAACACTGAAGCTTTCTTT. As protein: CASSQVLLDVGVNTEAFF.

This chain connects TRBV5-1 to TRBJ2-3; 8 bases fit TRBD1. Looked up from germline, CDR1 is SGHRS and CDR2 is YFSETQ. The CDR3 has 16 residues. V shed 1 base and J 4 bases; nucleotides not matched to a gene: 8. The CDR3 loop reads CASSLLVRGRADTQYF. The CDR3 bases are TGCGCCAGCAGCTTGTTGGTCAGGGGGCGCGCAGATACGCAGTATTTT.

This clonotype was seen repeatedly, ten times or more. V gene TRBV11-2 combines with J gene TRBJ2-1, with unresolved D. CDR1 and CDR2 from the germline V gene are SGHAT and FQNNGV. Trimming removed 1 base at V and 10 bases at J, with 5 bases between. CDR3 length: 11 residues. CDR3 in amino acids: CASSLVVEQFF. The CDR3 DNA reads as TGTGCCAGCAGCTTAGTCGTAGAGCAGTTCTTC.

V and J are TRBV18 and TRBJ1-2, with D possibly being TRBD1 (5 bases). The CDR3 consists of 15 residues. The V end was cut by 3 bases, the J end by 1 base, with 12 bases between. In germline, CDR1 is KGHSH, CDR2 LQKENI. CDR3 nucleotide sequence: TGTGCCAGCTCACCGACAGAAAGCTATAACTATGGCTACACCTTC. Its translation is CASSPTESYNYGYTF.

The chain carries TRBV7-2 and TRBJ1-1; no reliable D call. The CDR3 length is 14 residues. The V gene's germline CDR1 is SGHTA and CDR2 FQGNSA. V lost 1 base, J lost 1 base, and 7 bases lay in between. DNA of the CDR3: TGTGCCAGCAGCTTAGATTACAGGAACACTGAAGCTTTCTTT. Its translation: CASSLDYRNTEAFF.

A few counts support this clonotype. The chain is built from TRBV6-5 and TRBJ1-2; tentatively, D is TRBD1 (5 bases). The germline CDR1 and CDR2 sequences are MNHEY and SVGAGI. Trimming stripped 2 bases from V and 4 bases from J, with 5 bases between. The CDR3 is 12 residues long. For the CDR3, the DNA is TGTGCCAGCAGTTACGACAGCTATGGCTACACCTTC. It is translated as CASSYDSYGYTF.

J is TRBJ2-7 and V is TRBV18; D uncertain. The CDR3 spans 15 residues. V was clipped by 3 bases and J by 7 bases, with 19 bases between them. Germline assignment: CDR1 KGHSH and CDR2 LQKENI. CDR3 sequence (DNA): TGTGCCAGCTCACCCCGCGCTAGTGTCTACAATGAGCAGTACTTC. It translates to CASSPRASVYNEQYF.

V gene TRBV7-2 combines with J gene TRBJ2-7, with 9 bases identical to TRBD1. CDR1 and CDR2 (germline): SGHTA, FQGNSA. The CDR3 is 15 amino acids. V was clipped by 1 base and J by 2 bases; unmatched bases: 3. CDR3 loop: CASSLGGTGPYEQYF. CDR3 DNA: TGTGCCAGCAGCTTAGGGGGGACAGGGCCCTACGAGCAGTACTTC.

This sequence joins TRBV27 and TRBJ1-1, with 11 bases matching TRBD1. Germline CDR1 and CDR2: MNHEY and SMNVEV (reference sequence). The CDR3 has 15 amino acids. Unmatched junction bases numbered 6, after V lost 5 bases and J lost 4 bases. The CDR3 bases are TGTGCCAGCAGTGCGGACAGGGGGCGTAGCACTGAAGCTTTCTTT. This gives the protein CASSADRGRSTEAFF.

This clonotype was observed a handful of times. This rearrangement joins TRBV6-2 or TRBV6-3 to TRBJ1-2; possibly TRBD1 for D (5 bases). Between the trimmed V and J ends, which lost 6 bases and 8 bases, there was a span of 19 bases. The CDR3 extends over 14 amino acids. CDR1 MNHEY and CDR2 SVGEGT come from the germline V gene. As DNA, the CDR3 is TGTGCCAGCAGGACAGATCCGTCGTCCGGGGGCTACACCTTC. It translates to CASRTDPSSGGYTF.

The chain couples TRBV6-1 to TRBJ2-1; no clear D gene. Trimming stripped 3 bases from V and 3 bases from J, with 15 bases between. The CDR3 runs 16 residues. Per germline, CDR1 MNHNS and CDR2 SASEGT. In DNA form, the CDR3 reads TGTGCCAGCAGTGACCGGGTCCGGTCCAACTACAATGAGCAGTTCTTC. Its protein product is CASSDRVRSNYNEQFF.